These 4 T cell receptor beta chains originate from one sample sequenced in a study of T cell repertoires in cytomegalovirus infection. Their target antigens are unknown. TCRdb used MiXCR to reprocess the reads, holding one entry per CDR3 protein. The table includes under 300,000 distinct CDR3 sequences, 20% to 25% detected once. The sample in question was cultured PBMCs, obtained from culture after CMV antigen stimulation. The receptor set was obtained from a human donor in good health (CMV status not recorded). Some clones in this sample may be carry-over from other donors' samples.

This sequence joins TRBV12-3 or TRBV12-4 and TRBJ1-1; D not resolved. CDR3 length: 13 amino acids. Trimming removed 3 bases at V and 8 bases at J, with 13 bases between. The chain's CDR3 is CASSLGRELEAFF. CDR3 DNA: TGTGCCAGCAGTTTGGGCCGGGAACTGGAAGCTTTCTTT.

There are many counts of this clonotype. The CDR3 DNA follows: TGTGCCAGCAGCCCCTCTTTAGCGGGATACGAGCAGTACTTC. As protein: CASSPSLAGYEQYF. The J gene is TRBJ2-7, the V gene TRBV7-9; TRBD2 matches at 8 bases. The germline gives CDR1 SEHNR, CDR2 FQNEAQ (reference sequence). The CDR3 spans 14 residues. J was trimmed by 4 bases and V by 5 bases; bases with no gene match: 7.

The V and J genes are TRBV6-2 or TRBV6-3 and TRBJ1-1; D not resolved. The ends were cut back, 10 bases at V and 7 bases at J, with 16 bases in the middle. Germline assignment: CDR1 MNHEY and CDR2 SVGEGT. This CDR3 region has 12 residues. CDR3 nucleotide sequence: TGTGCCACCCTAGACCCCCCGGGTGAAGCTTTCTTT. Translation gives CATLDPPGEAFF.

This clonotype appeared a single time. The CDR3 sequence is CSARPPGGEETQYF. CDR3 bases: TGCAGTGCTCGCCCCCCTGGCGGGGAAGAGACCCAGTACTTC. This chain connects TRBV20-1 to TRBJ2-5; possible D gene TRBD2, 6 bases. V was clipped by 5 bases and J by 3 bases, with 16 bases between them. From germline, CDR1 is DFQATT and CDR2 SNEGSKA (reference sequence). The CDR3 length is 14 residues.